Listed here are 2 T cell receptor beta chains from one sample, sequenced in a study of cytomegalovirus exposure and HLA in healthy donors. PCR amplification relied on 60 Vbeta primers (plus 13 Jbeta primers). The method was immunoSEQ multiplex PCR; TCRdb's version includes in-frame clones alone and lacks a portion of them. The sample carries about 130,000 clones, approximately 84% recorded once. Source material: PBMCs. The source of these receptors is a man aged 18-30 years in good health and CMV-seropositive.

The rearrangement joins TRBV30 to TRBJ2-2; TRBD2 aligns across 11 bases. There are 21 residues in the CDR3. Germline V CDR1 and CDR2: GTSNPN, SVGIG (reference sequence). V shed 2 bases and J 6 bases; nucleotides not matched to a gene: 23. This CDR3 reads CAWSPDTRSGGGGFGSGELFF. The CDR3 region has the DNA TGTGCCTGGAGTCCAGATACACGTAGCGGGGGGGGCGGATTTGGTTCCGGGGAGCTGTTTTTT.

This rearrangement joins TRBV5-1 to TRBJ1-3; perhaps TRBD1 as D (6 bases). The germline V and J ends were trimmed by 4 bases and 1 base, with 15 bases remaining between them. The CDR3 has 16 residues. Germline loops: CDR1 SGHRS, CDR2 YFSETQ. The CDR3 DNA reads as TGCGCCAGCAGCCCCGGACAGACTTTTTCTGGAAACACCATATATTTT. This codes for CASSPGQTFSGNTIYF.